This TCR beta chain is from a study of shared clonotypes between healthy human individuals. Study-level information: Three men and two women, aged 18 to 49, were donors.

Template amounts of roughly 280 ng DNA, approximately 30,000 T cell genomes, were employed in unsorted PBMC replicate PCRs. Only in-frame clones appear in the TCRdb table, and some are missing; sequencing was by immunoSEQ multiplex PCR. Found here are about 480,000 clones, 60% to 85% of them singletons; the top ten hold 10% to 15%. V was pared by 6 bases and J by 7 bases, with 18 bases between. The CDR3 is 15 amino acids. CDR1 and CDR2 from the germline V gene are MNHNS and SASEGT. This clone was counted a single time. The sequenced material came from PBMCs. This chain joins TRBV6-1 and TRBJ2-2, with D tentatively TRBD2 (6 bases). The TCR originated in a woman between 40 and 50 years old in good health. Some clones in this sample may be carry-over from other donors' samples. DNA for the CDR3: TGTGCCAGCAGGGCCCGGCAGGGAGGTGGCGGGGAGCTGTTTTTT. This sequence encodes CASRARQGGGGELFF.